Following are 21 T cell receptor beta chains from one sample sequenced in a study of vaccination effects on CD4 cells after COVID-19. These TCRs' antigens remain unknown. Viral peptide pools were used in the ViraFEST assay to expand antigen-specific CD4+ T cells, and sequencing came afterward. Having been cultured for about ten days, the cells underwent CD4+ T cell isolation. PCR confirmed that the person was infected with SARS-CoV-2 between March and December 2020. Using immunoSEQ multiplex PCR, the repertoire was profiled, and TCRdb retains in-frame clones only, with some absent. The sample includes under 60,000 clones, roughly 77% of them seen just once. The sequencing used CD4+ T cells from PBMCs cultured with HIV peptides, collected before COVID-19 vaccination. Subset given: HIV-1 Nef peptide pool negative control/reference culture. The receptors come from a human donor who had a prior SARS-CoV-2 infection.

This clone was counted between two and nine times. The chain couples TRBV4-2 to TRBJ1-2; perhaps TRBD1 as D (6 bases). The CDR3 runs 15 residues. Per germline, CDR1 LGHNA and CDR2 YNFKEQ. The germline V and J ends were trimmed by 4 bases and 1 base, with 13 bases remaining between them. The CDR3 DNA reads as TGTGCCAGCAGCCGGCCGGGACATTTTAACTATGGCTACACCTTC. Its protein product is CASSRPGHFNYGYTF.

The chain couples TRBV6-6 to TRBJ1-5; 10 bases are shared with TRBD1. The CDR3 is made up of 17 amino acids. V gave up 5 bases and J gave up 1 base; unmatched junction bases: 8. CDR1 and CDR2 (germline): MNHNY, SVGAGI (reference sequence). CDR3 protein: CASSPETGQGSNQPQHF. The CDR3 region has the DNA TGTGCCAGCAGTCCTGAAACGGGACAGGGGAGCAATCAGCCCCAGCATTTT.

The chain's CDR3 is CASGPGFATNEKLFF. The CDR3 region has the DNA TGTGCTAGTGGTCCGGGTTTCGCAACTAATGAAAAACTGTTTTTT. V usage is TRBV12-5 and J usage is TRBJ1-4, with D uncertain. The V end lost 5 bases, the J end lost 0 bases, and 10 bases lay between the germline ends. Germline values: CDR1 LGHNT, CDR2 FRNRAP. The CDR3 spans 15 residues.

The rearrangement uses TRBV6-1 and TRBJ2-5; D uncertain. Germline V lookup: CDR1 MNHNS, CDR2 SASEGT. The CDR3 contains 12 residues. V lost 3 bases and J lost 5, with 7 bases in between. The CDR3 sequence is CASSDSGETQYF. The CDR3 region has the DNA TGTGCCAGCAGTGATTCCGGTGAGACCCAGTACTTC.

The rearrangement joins TRBV6-5 to TRBJ2-5, with D perhaps TRBD2 (7 bases). Germline lookup yields CDR1 MNHEY and CDR2 SVGAGI. Trimming shortened V by 8 bases and J by 2 bases, and 15 bases separated the two germline ends. CDR3 size: 14 residues. The CDR3 sequence: CASRGGARQETQYF. The CDR3 nucleotides read TGTGCCAGCCGAGGGGGGGCGAGACAAGAGACCCAGTACTTC.

The CDR3 bases are TGTGCCAGCAGCGTAGATGGAGGAGCCTCCTACAATGAGCAGTTCTTC. Residues: CASSVDGGASYNEQFF. The chain has TRBV9 and TRBJ2-1, with D maybe TRBD2 (5 bases). Trimming shortened V by 0 bases and J by 0 bases, and 10 bases separated the two germline ends. Germline V CDR1 and CDR2: SGDLS, YYNGEE. This CDR3 region has 16 residues.

The rearrangement links TRBV2 to TRBJ2-7; 7 nucleotides agree with TRBD1. From germline, CDR1 is SNHLY and CDR2 FYNNEI. This CDR3 contains 14 residues. Germline trimming cut 7 bases from V and 3 bases from J; bases unmatched to any gene: 9. Written as DNA, the CDR3 is TGTGCCAGCAAGCCCGGGACAGAGTACTACGAGCAGTACTTC. As protein: CASKPGTEYYEQYF.

This sequence joins TRBV7-2 and TRBJ1-1, with no clear D. The germline V gene has CDR1 SGHTA and CDR2 FQGNSA. The V gene lost 0 bases and the J gene lost 5 bases, with 13 bases spanning the gap. The CDR3 consists of 15 residues. The CDR3 loop reads CASSLATTAGTEAFF. In nucleotides, the CDR3 is TGTGCCAGCAGCTTAGCAACCACAGCCGGGACTGAAGCTTTCTTT.

This sequence joins TRBV6-5 and TRBJ2-1; D is undetermined. This CDR3 contains 16 residues. Germline V gives CDR1 MNHEY, CDR2 SVGAGI. Trimming took 2 bases from V and 1 from J, leaving 12 bases between them. CDR3 in amino acids: CASSYVDLGSYNEQFF. In DNA form, the CDR3 reads TGTGCCAGCAGTTACGTTGACCTCGGATCCTACAATGAGCAGTTCTTC.

This chain joins TRBV5-6 and TRBJ2-2, with no clear D. In germline, CDR1 is SGHDT, CDR2 YYEEEE. Between the trimmed V and J ends, which lost 0 bases and 6 bases, there was a span of 12 bases. This CDR3 region has 15 residues. CDR3 sequence reads: CASSLGGFLAGELFF. The CDR3 DNA is TGTGCCAGCAGCTTGGGGGGTTTTTTGGCCGGGGAGCTGTTTTTT.

The J gene is TRBJ1-1, the V gene TRBV19, with D possibly being TRBD1 (5 bases). V was clipped by 3 bases and J by 6 bases, with 11 bases between them. This CDR3 spans 13 amino acids. Per germline, CDR1 LNHDA and CDR2 SQIVND (reference sequence). This CDR3 reads CASSIGGWAEAFF. CDR3 DNA: TGTGCCAGTAGTATCGGGGGGTGGGCTGAAGCTTTCTTT.

This chain links TRBV18 with TRBJ1-3; D not certain. The V gene lost 3 bases and the J gene lost 2 bases, with 14 bases spanning the gap. This CDR3 spans 16 amino acids. From germline, CDR1 is KGHSH and CDR2 LQKENI. CDR3 region: CASSPTDSPAGNTIYF. CDR3 nucleotide sequence: TGTGCCAGCTCACCTACTGACTCTCCGGCTGGAAACACCATATATTTT.

The CDR3, as DNA: TGTGCCAGCAGCTCCAGACTAGCGGGGGGGCGAACCGGGGAGCTGTTTTTT. Protein: CASSSRLAGGRTGELFF. The chain joins TRBV11-3 to TRBJ2-2; TRBD2 aligns across 14 bases. The CDR3 is 17 amino acids. Trimming cost V 4 bases and J 5 bases; bases outside gene matches: 6. Germline assignment: CDR1 SGHNT and CDR2 YENEEA.

The V and J genes are TRBV11-3 and TRBJ2-7; weak D call: TRBD2 (6 bases). This CDR3 is built from 15 residues. CDR1 is SGHNT, CDR2 YENEEA, per germline. V shed 5 bases and J shed 2 bases, with 16 bases lying between them. CDR3 amino acids: CASSLVGTDTYEQYF. The CDR3 bases are TGTGCCAGCAGCCTCGTGGGGACTGACACCTACGAGCAGTACTTC.

This clone has more than one count but fewer than ten. The chain combines TRBV6-6 with TRBJ2-7; 8 bases align to TRBD2. Looked up from germline, CDR1 is MNHNY and CDR2 is SVGAGI (reference sequence). The CDR3 has 14 residues. V was pared by 5 bases and J by 0 bases, with 3 bases of the junction left unmatched. CDR3 nucleotides: TGTGCCAGCAGTCAACTAGCGGCCTCCTACGAGCAGTACTTC. As protein: CASSQLAASYEQYF.

CDR3 in amino acids: CASSLVGSNQPQHF. The CDR3 DNA reads as TGTGCCAGCAGCTTAGTGGGTAGCAATCAGCCCCAGCATTTT. The V and J genes are TRBV7-2 and TRBJ1-5; D call uncertain. This CDR3 has 14 residues. Per the germline V gene, CDR1 is SGHTA and CDR2 is FQGNSA. V was pared by 1 base and J by 0 bases, with 4 bases between.

The chain employs TRBV5-6 and TRBJ2-7, with D perhaps given as TRBD1 or TRBD2 (5 bases each). CDR1 is SGHDT, CDR2 YYEEEE, per germline. The CDR3 has 14 residues. Between the trimmed V and J ends, which lost 4 bases and 7 bases, there was a span of 18 bases. Here the CDR3 reads CASSPGVGPREQYF. In DNA form, the CDR3 reads TGTGCCAGCAGCCCCGGGGTGGGACCTAGAGAGCAGTACTTC.

Here the CDR3 reads CASSLLLGGLAYNEQFF. The CDR3 coding sequence is TGTGCCAGCAGCTTACTTTTAGGCGGGCTTGCCTACAATGAGCAGTTCTTC. The chain employs TRBV7-9 and TRBJ2-1, with TRBD2 as a possible D gene (5 bases). The length of the CDR3 is 17 residues. Germline V CDR1 and CDR2: SEHNR, FQNEAQ (reference sequence). The V end was cut by 2 bases, the J end by 2 bases, with 16 bases between.

The rearrangement uses TRBV11-2 and TRBJ1-4; D ambiguous. Germline assignment: CDR1 SGHAT and CDR2 FQNNGV. The CDR3 runs to 14 residues. V lost 5 bases to trimming and J lost 7 bases, with 14 bases between them. The CDR3 nucleotides are TGTGCCAGCAGCCGTCTCGGGGTTCGTGAAAAACTGTTTTTT. Protein: CASSRLGVREKLFF.

V gene TRBV6-5 combines with J gene TRBJ1-6; D call uncertain. CDR1 and CDR2 from the germline V gene are MNHEY and SVGAGI. The CDR3 loop spans 14 amino acids. V was shortened by 4 bases and J by 5 bases, with 9 bases between the two germline ends. CDR3 sequence: CASSWAKDNSPLHF. The CDR3 DNA reads as TGTGCCAGCAGTTGGGCAAAGGATAATTCACCCCTCCACTTT.

This clone occurred once. This chain joins TRBV2 and TRBJ2-1; possibly TRBD1 or TRBD2 for D (6 bases each). Germline CDR1 is SNHLY and CDR2 is FYNNEI. Trimming pared 6 bases from V and 7 bases from J, leaving 16 bases between. The CDR3 has 14 amino acids. In DNA, the CDR3 is TGTGCCAGCAGAGGGGTAACAGGGAGGAATGAGCAGTTCTTC. Its protein product is CASRGVTGRNEQFF.